The 27 T cell receptor beta chains listed next were all sequenced from one sample in a study of T cell responses to AZD1222 COVID-19 vaccine. The table came from immunoSEQ multiplex PCR; TCRdb's copy has only in-frame clones and leaves some out. The sample records over 100,000 clones, more than 70% being singletons. Specimen: peripheral blood, collected on day 0 of AZD1222 vaccination. These receptors originate from an adult in good health.

The rearrangement links TRBV10-3 to TRBJ1-6; D ambiguous. Germline-derived CDR1 and CDR2 are ENHRY and SYGVKD. CDR3 size: 16 residues. Trimming shortened V by 3 bases and J by 0 bases, and 9 bases separated the two germline ends. Written as DNA, the CDR3 is TGTGCCATCAGTGACCCCCAGAACTCCTATAATTCACCCCTCCACTTT. Amino acid sequence: CAISDPQNSYNSPLHF.

This sequence joins TRBV7-3 and TRBJ2-1; 8 nucleotides align to TRBD1. J lost 3 bases, V lost 5 bases, and 9 bases had no gene match. This CDR3 contains 16 residues. Germline CDR1 and CDR2: SGHTA and FQGTGA. CDR3 sequence (DNA): TGTGCCAGCAGCCCAGCTCGGACAGGGCTCTACAATGAGCAGTTCTTC. It yields the protein CASSPARTGLYNEQFF.

This clone appeared a single time. This sequence joins TRBV6-5 and TRBJ2-2, with D tentatively TRBD1 (6 bases). Trimming took off 6 bases at V and 2 bases at J, with 13 bases between the two ends. The germline V gene encodes CDR1 MNHEY and CDR2 SVGAGI. This CDR3 has 15 amino acids. The DNA of the CDR3 is TGTGCCAGCAGCCGGGACATTCCAAACACCGGGGAGCTGTTTTTT. Amino acid sequence: CASSRDIPNTGELFF.

In its sample, this clone was seen a few times. V is TRBV5-1 and J is TRBJ1-2, with 8 bases fitting TRBD1. With 4 bases clipped from V and 2 bases from J, the junction kept 4 bases outside the gene matches. The germline V gene has CDR1 SGHRS and CDR2 YFSETQ. The CDR3 sequence is 14 residues long. CDR3 sequence (DNA): TGCGCCAGCAGCATAAACAGGGGGAACTATGGCTACACCTTC. It is translated as CASSINRGNYGYTF.

V usage is TRBV21-1 and J usage is TRBJ2-2; TRBD2, the table's D call, was not compared with the DNA. TRBV21-1 is a pseudogene segment. This CDR3 comprises 15 residues. In nucleotides, the CDR3 is TGTGCCAGCCACCCGGGTATTTCCCGAACCGGGGAGCTGTTTTTT. This translates into CASHPGISRTGELFF.

V gene TRBV19 combines with J gene TRBJ1-2, with D possibly being TRBD1 (5 bases). The V and J ends lost 3 bases and 8 bases respectively, with 10 bases between them. Germline CDR1 is LNHDA and CDR2 is SQIVND (reference sequence). This CDR3 spans 12 amino acids. The CDR3 is CASSMTAAGYTF. Here the CDR3 DNA reads TGTGCCAGTAGTATGACAGCGGCAGGCTACACCTTC.

The chain links TRBV3-1 (or the pseudogene TRBV3-2) to TRBJ2-1; weak D call: TRBD2 (5 bases). Trimming cost V 4 bases and J 3 bases, with 16 bases left between them. The V gene's germline CDR1 is LGHDT and CDR2 YNNKEL (reference sequence). The CDR3 has 16 residues. The CDR3 bases are TGTGCCAGCAGCCTCCGCGGGTTCTCGAACTACAATGAGCAGTTCTTC. This sequence encodes CASSLRGFSNYNEQFF.

The V call is TRBV7-3, the J call TRBJ2-3, with 9 bases lining up with TRBD1. CDR1 and CDR2 (germline): SGHTA, FQGTGA. The CDR3 extends over 15 amino acids. V lost 5 bases and J lost 0; bases outside the gene matches: 3. DNA of the CDR3: TGTGCCAGCAGCCAGGGGACAGGGAGCACAGATACGCAGTATTTT. Protein product: CASSQGTGSTDTQYF.

The V and J genes are TRBV6-5 and TRBJ2-5; D unresolved. The CDR3 runs to 11 residues. V was pared by 6 bases and J by 5 bases, with 7 bases between. Germline V lookup: CDR1 MNHEY, CDR2 SVGAGI. CDR3 in DNA: TGTGCCAGCAGACGCCTGGAGACCCAGTACTTC. Protein product: CASRRLETQYF.

V gene TRBV19 combines with J gene TRBJ2-2, with D tentatively TRBD2 (5 bases). Looked up from germline, CDR1 is LNHDA and CDR2 is SQIVND (reference sequence). With 6 bases removed from V and 7 bases from J, the gap between germline ends came to 6 bases. The CDR3 has 11 amino acids. The CDR3 DNA sequence: TGTGCCAGTAGGAGCGGCGGGGAGCTGTTTTTT. Translation gives CASRSGGELFF.

This chain connects TRBV7-8 to TRBJ2-7, with 8 bases lining up with TRBD1. Unmatched junction bases numbered 11, after V lost 5 bases and J lost 2 bases. The CDR3 sequence is 16 residues long. Germline CDR1 reads SGHVS; CDR2 reads FQNEAQ. Written as DNA, the CDR3 is TGTGCCAGCAGCCAACCGGGACAGGCTACCCCCTACGAGCAGTACTTC. It encodes CASSQPGQATPYEQYF.

This rearrangement joins TRBV7-6 to TRBJ1-4, with a tentative D call TRBD1 (6 bases). Germline V gene lookup returns CDR1 SGHVS and CDR2 FNYEAQ. The CDR3 spans 16 residues. The germline V and J ends were trimmed by 5 bases and 0 bases, with 13 bases remaining between them. The CDR3 DNA follows: TGTGCCAGCAGCGCCTGGACAGTTGCAACTAATGAAAAACTGTTTTTT. It specifies CASSAWTVATNEKLFF.

The chain links TRBV5-4 to TRBJ1-6; a possible D gene is TRBD1 (5 bases). Trimming took 4 bases from V and 13 from J, leaving 15 bases between them. CDR1 is SGHNT and CDR2 is YYREEE in the germline V gene (reference sequence). This CDR3 spans 13 amino acids. CDR3 in amino acids: CASSPPGGSPLHF. The DNA of the CDR3 is TGTGCCAGCAGCCCCCCGGGGGGTTCCCCCCTCCACTTT.

This rearrangement joins TRBV29-1 to TRBJ1-2, with D perhaps TRBD1 (6 bases). V lost 7 bases and J 8 bases, leaving 14 bases between the germline ends. Germline-derived CDR1 and CDR2 are SQVTM and ANQGSEA. The CDR3 has 11 residues. The CDR3 bases are TGCAGCGCAACAGGGAGGGGAGGCTACACCTTC. This sequence encodes CSATGRGGYTF.

The chain recombines TRBV5-6 with TRBJ2-7; TRBD1 matches 11 bases. The V and J ends lost 0 bases and 2 bases, in that order; junction bases with no gene match: 4. CDR1 and CDR2 from the germline V gene are SGHDT and YYEEEE. There are 16 residues in the CDR3. The DNA of the CDR3 is TGTGCCAGCAGCTTGGCCGAGGGACAGGGGGCCTACGAGCAGTACGTC. It is translated as CASSLAEGQGAYEQYV.

The chain uses TRBV2 and TRBJ2-4; a possible D gene is TRBD2 (5 bases). Germline V gene sequence: CDR1 SNHLY, CDR2 FYNNEI. The CDR3 runs to 14 residues. The V end lost 2 bases, the J end lost 6 bases, and 11 bases lay between the germline ends. The CDR3 DNA follows: TGTGCCAGCAGTGAATTAGGACTCCCAAACATTCAGTACTTC. It specifies CASSELGLPNIQYF. The variable domain in full, completed from reference TRBV2 and TRBJ2-4, reads EPEVTQTPSHQVTQMGQEVILRCVPISNHLYFYWYRQILGQKVEFLVSFYNNEISEKSEIFDDQFSVERPDGSNFTLKIRSTKLEDSAMYFCASSELGLPNIQYFGAGTRLSVL.

This clone has just one count. The chain joins TRBV6-6 to TRBJ1-2; D is uncertain. The germline gives CDR1 MNHNY, CDR2 SVGAGI (reference sequence). The CDR3 runs to 13 residues. Trimming cost V 2 bases and J 10 bases, with 14 bases left between them. The CDR3 DNA reads as TGTGCCAGCAGTTACAGTTCGAGTGGTGTCTACACCTTC. Translating gives CASSYSSSGVYTF.

The CDR3 DNA follows: TGTGCCACTCGTTTACTTCCCGGTGAAAAACTGTTTTTT. This sequence encodes CATRLLPGEKLFF. The chain couples TRBV6-5 to TRBJ1-4; D unresolved. The V gene's germline CDR1 is MNHEY and CDR2 SVGAGI. Deletions cut 10 bases from V and 7 bases from J, with 16 bases between. There are 13 residues in the CDR3.

The J gene is TRBJ1-4, the V gene TRBV19, with 8 bases matching TRBD1. Germline V gene sequence: CDR1 LNHDA, CDR2 SQIVND (reference sequence). CDR3 length: 15 residues. J was trimmed by 8 bases and V by 2 bases; bases with no gene match: 7. The chain's CDR3 is CASSIFGRGQEKLFF. In DNA form, the CDR3 reads TGTGCCAGTAGTATATTCGGCAGGGGGCAAGAAAAACTGTTTTTT.

The chain joins TRBV5-8 to TRBJ2-2, with D possibly being TRBD1 (5 bases). V was shortened by 4 bases and J by 6 bases, with 10 bases between the two germline ends. CDR3 length equals 13 residues. The V gene's germline CDR1 is SGHTS and CDR2 YDEGEE. The CDR3 DNA sequence: TGTGCCAGCAGCCGGACATTGGCCGGGGAGCTGTTTTTT. It codes for CASSRTLAGELFF.

The chain uses TRBV10-3 and TRBJ1-6, with 11 bases matching TRBD1. The CDR3 runs to 12 residues. The trim removed 10 bases at V and 9 bases at J, leaving 2 bases unmatched. Germline values: CDR1 ENHRY, CDR2 SYGVKD. The CDR3 is CATGTGGSPLHF. The CDR3, as DNA: TGTGCCACCGGGACAGGGGGTTCACCCCTCCACTTT.

The rearrangement links TRBV30 to TRBJ1-2, with D tentatively TRBD1 (5 bases). Trimming cost V 3 bases and J 8 bases, with 19 bases left between them. CDR3 length equals 14 residues. Germline CDR1 reads GTSNPN; CDR2 reads SVGIG (reference sequence). The DNA for the CDR3 is TGTGCCTGGAGCGGAGCGGGGGTTGGAGGCGGCTACACCTTC. Amino acid sequence: CAWSGAGVGGGYTF.

This chain connects TRBV11-2 to TRBJ1-4; 12 bases are shared with TRBD1. V shed 3 bases, J shed 7 bases, and the junction held 3 bases outside the gene matches. The germline gives CDR1 SGHAT, CDR2 FQNNGV. The CDR3 runs 15 residues. CDR3 DNA: TGTGCCAGCAGCTTGGGACAGGGGGCTAGTGAAAAACTGTTTTTT. Its protein product is CASSLGQGASEKLFF.

The chain employs TRBV3-1 (or the pseudogene TRBV3-2) and TRBJ1-3, with D unclear. V lost 0 bases, J lost 0 bases, and 6 bases lay in between. CDR1 and CDR2 from the germline V gene are LGHDT and YNNKEL (reference sequence). The CDR3 totals 15 residues. CDR3 DNA: TGTGCCAGCAGCCAAGAATTGCACTCTGGAAACACCATATATTTT. This gives the protein CASSQELHSGNTIYF.

The chain joins TRBV4-2 to TRBJ2-2; D is perhaps TRBD1 (6 bases). Trimming cost V 4 bases and J 4 bases, with 13 bases left between them. The CDR3 totals 15 residues. Germline CDR1 reads LGHNA; CDR2 reads YNFKEQ. The CDR3 here is CASSRDRSGTGELFF. The CDR3 DNA reads as TGTGCCAGCAGCCGAGACAGGTCGGGCACCGGGGAGCTGTTTTTT.

V is TRBV28 and J is TRBJ2-3; 15 bases agree with TRBD2. Germline V gene lookup returns CDR1 MDHEN and CDR2 SYDVKM. The trim removed 6 bases at V and 9 bases at J, leaving 7 bases unmatched. This CDR3 comprises 15 residues. The chain's CDR3 is CASRGLAGGLGTQYF. In DNA, the CDR3 is TGTGCCAGCAGGGGACTAGCGGGGGGACTTGGGACGCAGTATTTT. The full variable domain, its missing parts supplied by reference TRBV28 and TRBJ2-3, is DVKVTQSSRYLVKRTGEKVFLECVQDMDHENMFWYRQDPGLGLRLIYFSYDVKMKEKGDIPEGYSVSREKKERFSLILESASTNQTSMYLCASRGLAGGLGTQYFGPGTRLTVL.

The chain combines TRBV27 with TRBJ1-5, with D hard to call. Trimming left V 10 bases short and J 0 bases short, with 10 bases between. This CDR3 has 13 residues. Germline lookup yields CDR1 MNHEY and CDR2 SMNVEV (reference sequence). This CDR3 reads CATRRNSNQPQHF. The CDR3, as DNA: TGTGCCACCAGACGGAATAGCAATCAGCCCCAGCATTTT.